Listed below are T cell receptor beta chains from one sample, sequenced in a study of blood T cell repertoires in COVID-19. The assay was immunoSEQ multiplex PCR, and TCRdb's table has in-frame clones only and misses some. The repertoire holds fewer than 600,000 clones, with 89% as singletons. The sequencing input was peripheral blood. The receptors stem from a man younger than 35 with COVID-19, enrolled during active disease. Both conserved end residues are part of each CDR3. Each record gives: V gene, J gene, CDR3 protein.

v_gene: TRBV6-5
j_gene: TRBJ2-5
CDR3aa: CASSRGGTTETQYF

v_gene: TRBV25-1
j_gene: TRBJ2-1
CDR3aa: CASSEYAGGDYNEQFF

v_gene: TRBV6-6
j_gene: TRBJ2-6
CDR3aa: CASSYSQGSGANVLTF

v_gene: TRBV6-5
j_gene: TRBJ1-5
CDR3aa: CASLDRDGNQPQHF

v_gene: TRBV6-6
j_gene: TRBJ1-4
CDR3aa: CASSFGQPRDEKLFF

v_gene: TRBV16
j_gene: TRBJ2-7
CDR3aa: CASSPSSDDYEQYF

v_gene: TRBV14
j_gene: TRBJ1-1
CDR3aa: CASSRGQNTEAFF

v_gene: TRBV7-9
j_gene: TRBJ2-7
CDR3aa: CASSPREGSYEQYF

v_gene: TRBV7-8
j_gene: TRBJ1-2
CDR3aa: CASSLDNNYGYTF

v_gene: TRBV12-3/TRBV12-4
j_gene: TRBJ1-6
CDR3aa: CASSFGGVAPLHF

v_gene: TRBV5-5
j_gene: TRBJ2-6
CDR3aa: CASSPYANSGANVLTF

v_gene: TRBV6-6
j_gene: TRBJ1-5
CDR3aa: CASRNSGDDQPQHF

v_gene: TRBV9
j_gene: TRBJ2-7
CDR3aa: CASSVYGISGYEQYF

v_gene: TRBV6-5
j_gene: TRBJ1-2
CDR3aa: CASRAGTNYGYTF

v_gene: TRBV6-2/TRBV6-3
j_gene: TRBJ2-7
CDR3aa: CASSSIPGQDTYEQYF